This T cell receptor beta chain was captured in a study of Ad26.COV2.S vaccination and SARS-CoV-2 variants (dated by TCRdb to the early 2020s). Background for the entire study: Vaccine-arm donors came from COV1001, a multicentre, randomized, double-blind, placebo-controlled phase I-IIa trial of Ad26.COV2.S in healthy adults. Ad26.COV2.S was administered intramuscularly at 5 x 10^10 or 1 x 10^11 viral particles, either as a single shot or as two shots given 56 days apart. TCRbeta repertoire sequencing was used to assess the specificity and breadth of SARS-CoV-2-reactive T cell receptors after Ad26.COV2.S vaccination. A total of some 30 samples were included in the TCR-sequenced set, comprising around 19 Ad26.COV2.S vaccine recipients, 5 placebo recipients and 8 SARS-CoV-2 convalescent individuals. Trial participants were randomized into five groups of five, in which low-dose or high-dose Ad26.COV2.S was given once or twice, or placebo was given on both occasions. Investigators did not know the trial group allocation while performing experiments and assessing outcomes.

The CDR1 and CDR2 encoded by the germline V gene (reference sequence) are MNHNY and SVGAGI. V is shortened by 4 bases, J by 1 base, and the region joining them spans 14 bases. Its CDR3 holds 15 amino acids, cysteine through phenylalanine. Here the CDR3 DNA is all that survives: 45 bases in frame from base 1. Details on this clone: Its antigen is currently not known. The sample holds no much larger clone one base away, and base qualities are not on file.

The treatment or condition label, read with the paper, signifies: some 19 received Ad26.COV2.S at low or high dose, single or two shots; several received placebo; per-sample allocation not given. Repertoires of vaccine and placebo recipients were sequenced from samples collected on day 63 after the first injection. Between 29 July and 7 August 2020, Cohort 1b enrolled about 27 adults aged 18-55 years at one site in Boston, USA. Ad26.COV2.S consisted of a replication-incompetent adenovirus type 26 vector by which a prefusion-stabilized SARS-CoV-2 spike protein from the original Wuhan strain was expressed. The research as a whole found: The authors noted that total T cell responses may have been underestimated by the TCR breadth and depth analyses. Higher spike-specific TCR breadth was observed in Ad26.COV2.S recipients than in placebo recipients (P = 0.0014). Non-spike TCR breadth was comparable between vaccine and placebo recipients, consistent with the vaccine containing only spike. After vaccination, spike-specific CD8+ and CD4+ T cell responses were reported to show substantial breadth. The study was not powered to compare responses between vaccine doses or regimens.

The immunoSEQ Assay was used to sequence TCRbeta CDR3 regions. After extraction, genomic DNA underwent amplification by bias-controlled multiplex PCR, followed by high-throughput sequencing. The study's own analysis went as follows. Collapsing and filtering of sequences were performed to quantify the absolute abundance of each unique TCRbeta CDR3 region. Usable DNA was measured by amplifying reference genes present in all nucleated cells, and TCRbeta template counts were normalized to that usable DNA to estimate T cell fraction. Repertoire TCRs were annotated as SARS-CoV-2-specific when V gene, CDR3 amino acid sequence and J gene were exactly matched to a known reactive TCR set. MIRA supplied the reference SARS-CoV-2 TCR set, which was filtered for enrichment in COVID-19-positive ImmuneCODE repertoires so that public or cross-reactive TCRs were removed. Using the MIRA antigens, annotated TCRs were further analysed by specific ORF or by position within an ORF. Depth was the summed frequency of annotated unique rearrangements, while breadth was defined as annotated unique rearrangements over total unique productive rearrangements. Two-sided Wilcoxon rank-sum tests were applied when comparing TCR breadth between groups. The source is immuneACCESS, and TCRdb retained only in-frame sequences with V and J called. Part of the clones is not carried over; for the studies checked, unresolved V genes explain less than half of this, and the remainder is unexplained. The V and J calls and clone size come from that table; D and trimming were worked out from the DNA. In all, the sample holds 350,000 to 550,000 clones, and 89% of those were seen once. 2% to 3% of the sample is taken by the ten largest.

Sequencing used peripheral blood, obtained in a trial of Ad26.COV2.S vaccine versus placebo. The receptor was isolated from a person between 18 and 59 years old who received the Ad26.COV2.S COVID-19 vaccine or a placebo. The V and J segments used are TRBV6-6 and TRBJ2-7, with a tentative D gene TRBD2 over 6 matching bases. CDR3 protein: CASSWGLSKSYEQYF. The sequenced DNA: TGTGCCAGCAGTTGGGGACTCTCTAAGTCCTACGAGCAGTACTTC.